This passage covers 25 T cell receptor beta chains from one sample sequenced in a study of cytomegalovirus exposure and HLA in healthy donors. The PCR had 60 Vbeta and 13 Jbeta primers. The table came from immunoSEQ multiplex PCR; TCRdb's copy has only in-frame clones and leaves some out. Of roughly 150,000 clones listed, roughly 79% are singletons. The sequenced sample was PBMCs. The receptors come from a man aged 25 to 40 in good health and CMV-seronegative.

This rearrangement joins TRBV15 to TRBJ2-7; 7 nucleotides line up with TRBD1. This CDR3 has 18 amino acids. V shed 1 base, J shed 5 bases, and the junction held 17 bases outside the gene matches. Germline-derived CDR1 and CDR2 are LNHNV and YYDKDF (reference sequence). The DNA of the CDR3 is TGTGCCACCAGCAGAGTCCCTCCGTCTCCAGGGGGTCTGGACGAGCAGTACTTC. It specifies CATSRVPPSPGGLDEQYF.

The chain recombines TRBV5-1 with TRBJ1-5, with TRBD1 matching 9 bases. CDR1 SGHRS and CDR2 YFSETQ come from the germline V gene. V lost 0 bases to trimming and J lost 3 bases; unmatched junction nucleotides: 4. The CDR3 is made up of 16 amino acids. The CDR3: CASSLGTGDPNQPQHF. DNA for the CDR3: TGCGCCAGCAGCTTGGGGACAGGGGACCCCAATCAGCCCCAGCATTTT.

The rearrangement uses TRBV4-1 and TRBJ2-7; 11 positions agree with TRBD1. This CDR3 region has 16 residues. In germline, CDR1 is MGHRA, CDR2 YSYEKL. The V segment lost 3 bases and the J segment 0 bases; nucleotides outside the gene matches: 4. CDR3 nucleotides: TGCGCCAGCAGCCACGTAGGACAGGGGGCCTCCTACGAGCAGTACTTC. Its protein product is CASSHVGQGASYEQYF.

The gene calls are TRBV28 and TRBJ2-3; D is unclear. The CDR3 spans 12 residues. Germline CDR1 and CDR2: MDHEN and SYDVKM. Trimming removed 8 bases at V and 1 base at J, with 7 bases between. The CDR3 loop is CASFSGTDTQYF. In nucleotides, the CDR3 is TGTGCCAGCTTTTCAGGCACAGATACGCAGTATTTT.

Comments on this clone: The sample holds other DNA sequences that translate to the same CDR3. The chain recombines TRBV30 with TRBJ2-7; D ambiguous. Germline lookup yields CDR1 GTSNPN and CDR2 SVGIG (reference sequence). The germline V and J ends were trimmed by 0 bases and 4 bases, with 7 bases remaining between them. The CDR3 is made up of 12 amino acids. The CDR3 sequence is CAWSVSGYEQYF. The CDR3 DNA follows: TGTGCCTGGAGTGTTTCAGGATACGAGCAGTACTTC.

The chain links TRBV28 to TRBJ2-1; D gene ambiguous. The germline V gene has CDR1 MDHEN and CDR2 SYDVKM. This CDR3 has 14 residues. Trimming took off 6 bases at V and 1 base at J, with 10 bases between the two ends. In nucleotides, the CDR3 is TGTGCCAGCAGCCCCCCCTCGTCCTACAATGAGCAGTTCTTC. It is translated as CASSPPSSYNEQFF.

This sequence joins TRBV7-2 and TRBJ1-4; perhaps TRBD1 as D (6 bases). The CDR3 has 14 residues. Trimming left V 5 bases short and J 7 bases short, with 14 bases between. Germline CDR1 and CDR2: SGHTA and FQGNSA. The CDR3 loop is CASSPTGNVEKLFF. The CDR3 nucleotides read TGTGCCAGCAGCCCAACAGGGAACGTTGAAAAACTGTTTTTT.

This sequence joins TRBV4-3 and TRBJ2-1; 8 nucleotides align to TRBD2. Germline V gene lookup returns CDR1 LGHNA and CDR2 YSLEER. The V gene end was trimmed by 5 bases and the J gene end by 3 bases; junction bases not matched to a gene: 3. The CDR3 consists of 14 residues. In DNA form, the CDR3 reads TGCGCCAGCAGCTGGCGGGGGGACTACAATGAGCAGTTCTTC. Translated, it gives CASSWRGDYNEQFF.

The chain recombines TRBV7-9 with TRBJ2-7; 11 bases map to TRBD1. Germline trimming cut 1 base from V and 5 bases from J; bases unmatched to any gene: 7. CDR3 length: 16 amino acids. Germline CDR1 is SEHNR and CDR2 is FQNEAQ (reference sequence). CDR3 nucleotides: TGTGCCAGCAGCTTAGGGTGGGACAGGGGGAACCACGAGCAGTACTTC. This gives the protein CASSLGWDRGNHEQYF.

As regards this clone: The junction does not match germline at one end; this may be a read error. Other DNA sequences in the sample encode the same CDR3. This chain uses TRBV11-2 with TRBJ1-1; a possible D gene is TRBD1 (5 bases). This CDR3 has 13 residues. In germline, CDR1 is SGHAT, CDR2 FQNNGV. The CDR3 nucleotides read TGTGCCAGCAGCCTAGACAGAAACACTGAAGCTTTCTTT. This translates into CASSLDRNTEAFF.

V is TRBV11-2 and J is TRBJ1-1, with 8 bases identical to TRBD1. Germline V gives CDR1 SGHAT, CDR2 FQNNGV. V was clipped by 5 bases and J by 1 base; unmatched bases: 6. The CDR3 consists of 15 residues. The CDR3 spells CASSERTGRNTEAFF. CDR3 DNA: TGTGCCAGCAGCGAACGGACAGGGAGGAACACTGAAGCTTTCTTT.

V is TRBV29-1 and J is TRBJ1-1; D ambiguous. This CDR3 is built from 15 residues. Germline V gene data show CDR1 as SQVTM and CDR2 as ANQGSEA. The chain's CDR3 is CSGSAGWVGNTEAFF. DNA of the CDR3: TGCAGTGGGAGCGCAGGTTGGGTAGGAAACACTGAAGCTTTCTTT. Drawing the rest from reference TRBV29-1 and TRBJ1-1, the complete variable domain is SAVISQKPSRDICQRGTSLTIQCQVDSQVTMMFWYRQQPGQSLTLIATANQGSEATYESGFVIDKFPISRPNLTFSTLTVSNMSPEDSSIYLCSGSAGWVGNTEAFFGQGTRLTVV.

V is TRBV28 and J is TRBJ1-2; 8 positions agree with TRBD1. CDR3 length equals 13 residues. V trimming: 10 bases; J trimming: 3 bases; junction bases outside the gene matches: 7. Germline lookup yields CDR1 MDHEN and CDR2 SYDVKM. DNA for the CDR3: TGTGCCACCAGGACAGGGTCCTACTATGGCTACACCTTC. This encodes CATRTGSYYGYTF.

CDR3 nucleotide sequence: TGTGCCAGCGGCACAGGGAATTGGTATGGCTACACCTTC. Residues: CASGTGNWYGYTF. The chain is built from TRBV28 and TRBJ1-2; weak D call: TRBD1 (6 bases). Trimming took off 8 bases at V and 5 bases at J, with 15 bases between the two ends. CDR1 is MDHEN, CDR2 SYDVKM, per germline. This CDR3 spans 13 amino acids.

The genes are TRBV5-1 and TRBJ1-1; D not certain. The germline gives CDR1 SGHRS, CDR2 YFSETQ. V lost 5 bases to trimming and J lost 1 base, with 9 bases between them. This CDR3 comprises 13 residues. DNA of the CDR3: TGCGCCAGCAGGTCGGAGGAGAACACTGAAGCTTTCTTT. Translated, it gives CASRSEENTEAFF.

CDR3 protein: CASSLGGLAGGFSYNEQFF. DNA of the CDR3: TGTGCCAGCAGCTTAGGGGGACTAGCGGGAGGGTTCTCCTACAATGAGCAGTTCTTC. The chain has TRBV5-4 and TRBJ2-1; 16 bases match TRBD2. The CDR3 sequence is 19 residues long. The germline V gene encodes CDR1 SGHNT and CDR2 YYREEE (reference sequence). V was clipped by 2 bases and J by 0 bases; unmatched bases: 5.

The CDR3 DNA is TGTGCCAGCAGGAAACAGGGGCTCGTCTCCTACGAGCAGTACTTC. This translates into CASRKQGLVSYEQYF. V usage is TRBV6-5 and J usage is TRBJ2-7; 7 bases line up with TRBD1. Germline values: CDR1 MNHEY, CDR2 SVGAGI. With 6 bases clipped from V and 0 bases from J, the junction kept 8 bases outside the gene matches. The CDR3 is made up of 15 amino acids.

The chain uses TRBV19 and TRBJ2-7; D gene unclear. The CDR3 runs to 14 residues. V was cut by 3 bases and J by 6 bases, with 15 bases left in between. Germline lookup yields CDR1 LNHDA and CDR2 SQIVND (reference sequence). The CDR3 DNA is TGTGCCAGTAGTATTTTCTCCGGGTTGGTCGAGCAGTACTTC. This encodes CASSIFSGLVEQYF.

The genes are TRBV14 and TRBJ2-3; D is perhaps TRBD1 (5 bases). V was shortened by 5 bases and J by 0 bases, with 15 bases between the two germline ends. This CDR3 is 16 amino acids long. In germline, CDR1 is SGHDN, CDR2 FVKESK. DNA for the CDR3: TGTGCCAGCAGCGAGAGACAGCAAACTAGCACAGATACGCAGTATTTT. Translated, it gives CASSERQQTSTDTQYF. The full variable domain, with the rest looked up from reference TRBV14 and TRBJ2-3, is EAGVTQFPSHSVIEKGQTVTLRCDPISGHDNLYWYRRVMGKEIKFLLHFVKESKQDESGMPNNRFLAERTGGTYSTLKVQPAELEDSGVYFCASSERQQTSTDTQYFGPGTRLTVL.

This clone was seen only once. V is TRBV19 and J is TRBJ1-5; D is perhaps TRBD1 (5 bases). V was cut by 6 bases and J by 0 bases, with 12 bases left in between. In germline, CDR1 is LNHDA, CDR2 SQIVND (reference sequence). The CDR3 runs to 15 residues. The DNA of the CDR3 is TGTGCCAGTAGAGACAGTCCGAATAGCAATCAGCCCCAGCATTTT. Amino acid sequence: CASRDSPNSNQPQHF.

The chain uses TRBV5-1 and TRBJ2-2; the match to TRBD1 covers 12 bases. Trimming removed 4 bases from V and 5 bases from J; junction bases left unmatched: 3. The CDR3 sequence is 15 residues long. The germline gives CDR1 SGHRS, CDR2 YFSETQ. Here the CDR3 reads CASSPGQGATGELFF. The CDR3, as DNA: TGCGCCAGCAGCCCGGGACAGGGGGCAACCGGGGAGCTGTTTTTT.

The chain employs TRBV5-6 and TRBJ2-7, with 8 bases matching TRBD1. Trimming cost V 3 bases and J 3 bases; bases outside gene matches: 8. The CDR3 loop spans 15 amino acids. Germline V gene sequence: CDR1 SGHDT, CDR2 YYEEEE. This CDR3 is CASSSRTGNSYEQYF. The CDR3 coding sequence is TGTGCCAGCAGCTCAAGGACAGGGAACAGCTACGAGCAGTACTTC.

This clone was recorded only once. The chain combines TRBV4-3 with TRBJ1-1; TRBD1 matches 8 bases. CDR1 and CDR2 from the germline V gene are LGHNA and YSLEER. This CDR3 spans 14 amino acids. Trimming at V came to 6 bases and at J to 4 bases, leaving 7 bases not matched to a gene. The CDR3 here is CASRTGDRGTEAFF. The CDR3 bases are TGCGCCAGCAGGACAGGGGATCGAGGCACTGAAGCTTTCTTT.

V is TRBV4-2 and J is TRBJ2-5; the D gene is possibly TRBD1 (5 bases). The V and J ends lost 4 bases and 5 bases respectively, with 17 bases between them. The CDR3 extends over 15 amino acids. The germline CDR1 and CDR2 sequences are LGHNA and YNFKEQ. CDR3 sequence reads: CASSPGSSSPETQYF. CDR3 coding DNA: TGTGCCAGCAGCCCAGGGTCGTCTAGTCCGGAGACCCAGTACTTC.

This clone appeared once. V is TRBV7-2 and J is TRBJ2-7, with 7 nucleotides matching TRBD1. The CDR3 consists of 14 residues. Germline loops: CDR1 SGHTA, CDR2 FQGNSA. Trimming removed 5 bases from V and 1 base from J; junction bases left unmatched: 5. In DNA, the CDR3 is TGTGCCAGCAGCCCACCGGGACAGTCCTACGAGCAGTACTTC. This gives the protein CASSPPGQSYEQYF.